A selection of T cell receptor beta chains follows, all from one sample in a study of blood T cells in healthy people across ages. TCRdb re-analysed the 5' RACE reads in MiXCR, keeping a single row per CDR3 protein. The sample gives about 570,000 distinct CDR3 sequences, 25% to 30% of which show up once; around 20% is in the top ten. Sequencing was performed on blood. The source is a woman aged 70-85 years in good health. CDR3s include the opening cysteine and the closing phenylalanine or tryptophan. The order of the fields is J gene, clone size, D gene, V gene, CDR3 protein, CDR3 DNA. The D gene is left open where the match is weak. Part of the rows lack a size; the others show once, few, many or a class for expanded clones.

j_gene: TRBJ1-1
abundance: few
d_gene: -
v_gene: TRBV20-1
CDR3aa: CSAKTRAAMNTEAFF
CDR3nt: TGCAGTGCCAAAACCAGGGCCGCCATGAACACTGAAGCTTTCTTT

j_gene: TRBJ1-1
abundance: few
d_gene: TRBD1
v_gene: TRBV27
CDR3aa: CASRRDRGQKAEAFF
CDR3nt: TGTGCCAGCCGACGGGACAGGGGGCAGAAGGCTGAAGCTTTCTTT

j_gene: TRBJ1-1
abundance: -
d_gene: -
v_gene: TRBV6-2/TRBV6-3
CDR3aa: CASSPGGTHTEAFF
CDR3nt: TGTGCCAGCAGTCCCGGCGGGACACACACTGAAGCTTTCTTT

j_gene: TRBJ2-3
abundance: -
d_gene: -
v_gene: TRBV7-2
CDR3aa: CASKLQGMEGDTQYF
CDR3nt: TGTGCCAGCAAACTGCAGGGAATGGAGGGAGATACGCAGTATTTT

j_gene: TRBJ2-5
abundance: many
d_gene: TRBD2
v_gene: TRBV7-2
CDR3aa: CASSDDGGAKTQYF
CDR3nt: TGTGCCAGCAGTGACGACGGGGGGGCTAAGACCCAGTACTTC

j_gene: TRBJ2-5
abundance: -
d_gene: TRBD2
v_gene: TRBV5-1
CDR3aa: CASSLASLAAGETQYF
CDR3nt: TGCGCCAGCAGCTTGGCTTCGCTAGCGGCGGGAGAGACCCAGTACTTC

j_gene: TRBJ1-2
abundance: -
d_gene: -
v_gene: TRBV20-1
CDR3aa: CSAREGTGRTYGYTF
CDR3nt: TGCAGTGCTAGAGAGGGGACTGGACGGACCTATGGCTACACCTTC

j_gene: TRBJ2-5
abundance: -
d_gene: -
v_gene: TRBV20-1
CDR3aa: CSARESGSRTQYF
CDR3nt: TGCAGTGCTAGAGAGTCAGGATCGAGGACCCAGTACTTC

j_gene: TRBJ1-4
abundance: many
d_gene: -
v_gene: TRBV4-3
CDR3aa: CASSQAHSSNEKLFF
CDR3nt: TGCGCCAGCAGCCAAGCCCACAGTTCGAATGAAAAACTGTTTTTT

j_gene: TRBJ2-1
abundance: few
d_gene: TRBD2
v_gene: TRBV9
CDR3aa: CATSLSGGAVDEQFF
CDR3nt: TGTGCCACCTCCCTTAGCGGGGGGGCAGTCGATGAGCAGTTCTTC

j_gene: TRBJ2-2
abundance: few
d_gene: TRBD2
v_gene: TRBV20-1
CDR3aa: CSARDQGAGGSGELFF
CDR3nt: TGCAGTGCTAGAGATCAAGGGGCGGGGGGCTCCGGGGAGCTGTTTTTT

j_gene: TRBJ2-1
abundance: few
d_gene: TRBD2
v_gene: TRBV7-2
CDR3aa: CASSAGLAGVNEQFF
CDR3nt: TGTGCCAGCAGCGCGGGACTAGCGGGAGTCAATGAGCAGTTCTTC

j_gene: TRBJ1-1
abundance: -
d_gene: -
v_gene: TRBV7-2
CDR3aa: CASSFRAGEGTEAFF
CDR3nt: TGTGCCAGCAGCTTTCGGGCGGGGGAGGGCACTGAAGCTTTCTTT

j_gene: TRBJ2-7
abundance: few
d_gene: -
v_gene: TRBV29-1
CDR3aa: CSVCRAGGDSYEQYF
CDR3nt: TGCAGCGTATGTAGGGCAGGGGGGGACTCCTACGAGCAGTACTTC

j_gene: TRBJ2-5
abundance: many
d_gene: -
v_gene: TRBV4-3
CDR3aa: CASSQDKKTQYF
CDR3nt: TGCGCCAGCAGCCAAGATAAAAAGACCCAGTACTTC

j_gene: TRBJ1-4
abundance: -
d_gene: TRBD1
v_gene: TRBV7-6
CDR3aa: CASSPGQGVYNEKLFF
CDR3nt: TGTGCCAGCAGCCCCGGGCAGGGGGTCTATAATGAAAAACTGTTTTTT

j_gene: TRBJ2-3
abundance: -
d_gene: -
v_gene: TRBV19
CDR3aa: CASSDKSRRDTQYF
CDR3nt: TGTGCCAGTAGCGATAAATCAAGGAGAGATACGCAGTATTTT

j_gene: TRBJ2-7
abundance: many
d_gene: -
v_gene: TRBV10-3
CDR3aa: CAISGDSYEQYF
CDR3nt: TGTGCCATCAGTGGCGACTCCTACGAGCAGTACTTC

j_gene: TRBJ2-5
abundance: -
d_gene: -
v_gene: TRBV20-1
CDR3aa: CSATGDTFTQYF
CDR3nt: TGCAGTGCTACAGGGGACACATTCACCCAGTACTTC

j_gene: TRBJ2-7
abundance: -
d_gene: TRBD1
v_gene: TRBV29-1
CDR3aa: CSVSTSGTGYEQYF
CDR3nt: TGCAGCGTTTCTACTTCCGGGACAGGCTACGAGCAGTACTTC

j_gene: TRBJ2-5
abundance: many
d_gene: -
v_gene: TRBV7-2
CDR3aa: CASSLAPRTETQYF
CDR3nt: TGTGCCAGCAGCTTGGCTCCGAGGACGGAGACCCAGTACTTC

j_gene: TRBJ2-3
abundance: few
d_gene: -
v_gene: TRBV10-3
CDR3aa: CAISGGMGDTQYF
CDR3nt: TGTGCCATCAGTGGGGGCATGGGAGATACGCAGTATTTT

j_gene: TRBJ1-6
abundance: few
d_gene: -
v_gene: TRBV18
CDR3aa: CASSPQGSGVDSPLHF
CDR3nt: TGTGCCAGCTCACCCCAGGGGAGTGGGGTGGATTCACCCCTCCACTTT

j_gene: TRBJ2-3
abundance: few
d_gene: -
v_gene: TRBV11-2
CDR3aa: CASSLSVSRQYF
CDR3nt: TGTGCCAGCAGCTTAAGCGTCAGCCGGCAGTATTTT

j_gene: TRBJ1-1
abundance: few
d_gene: -
v_gene: TRBV21-1
CDR3aa: CASSKKYGDTNTEAFF
CDR3nt: TGTGCCAGCAGCAAAAAGTATGGAGACACCAACACTGAAGCTTTCTTT

j_gene: TRBJ1-4
abundance: few
d_gene: -
v_gene: TRBV20-1
CDR3aa: CSARLPGADEKLFF
CDR3nt: TGCAGTGCTAGATTACCGGGGGCAGATGAAAAACTGTTTTTT

j_gene: TRBJ2-1
abundance: -
d_gene: TRBD2
v_gene: TRBV3-1
CDR3aa: CASSQEGGGGSYNEQFF
CDR3nt: TGTGCCAGCAGCCAAGAAGGCGGGGGGGGCTCCTACAATGAGCAGTTCTTC

j_gene: TRBJ1-2
abundance: -
d_gene: -
v_gene: TRBV7-9
CDR3aa: CASSHGTNYGYTF
CDR3nt: TGTGCCAGCAGCCACGGTACTAACTATGGCTACACCTTC

j_gene: TRBJ1-6
abundance: -
d_gene: -
v_gene: TRBV10-3
CDR3aa: CAIGLGQGSNSPLHF
CDR3nt: TGTGCCATCGGTCTCGGCCAGGGGTCTAATTCACCCCTCCACTTT